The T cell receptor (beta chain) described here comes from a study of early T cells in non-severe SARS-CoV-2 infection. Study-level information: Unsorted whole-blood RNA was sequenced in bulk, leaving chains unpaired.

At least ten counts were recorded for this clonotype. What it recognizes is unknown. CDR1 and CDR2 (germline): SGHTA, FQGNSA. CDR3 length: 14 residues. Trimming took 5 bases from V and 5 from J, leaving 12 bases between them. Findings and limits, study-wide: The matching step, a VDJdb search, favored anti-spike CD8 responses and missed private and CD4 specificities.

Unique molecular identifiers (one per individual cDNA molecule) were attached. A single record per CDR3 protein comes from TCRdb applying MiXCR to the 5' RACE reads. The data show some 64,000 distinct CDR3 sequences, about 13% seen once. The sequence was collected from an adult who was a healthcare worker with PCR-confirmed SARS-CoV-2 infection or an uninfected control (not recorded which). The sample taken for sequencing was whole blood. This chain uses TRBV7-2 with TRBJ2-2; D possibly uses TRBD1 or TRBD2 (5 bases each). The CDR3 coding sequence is TGTGCCAGCAGCCGGGACCGATCAACCGGGGAGCTGTTTTTT. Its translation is CASSRDRSTGELFF.